What follows are 27 T cell receptor beta chains derived from one specimen sequenced in a study of patients and donors after allogeneic stem cell transplantation. TCRdb itself ran the RT-PCR reads through MiXCR, one entry per CDR3 protein. The profile shows about 960,000 distinct CDR3 sequences, roughly 17% of them singletons. Input material: blood, either unsorted or a sorted T cell fraction (not recorded which). Receptors were obtained from a human donor who was either an allogeneic HSCT recipient or a stem cell or donor lymphocyte infusion donor (not recorded which). It is not recorded whose cells these are; they may come from a transplant donor.

This clonotype was seen a few times. The chain employs TRBV30 and TRBJ2-2; D unresolved. The V end was cut by 3 bases, the J end by 5 bases, with 13 bases between. Per the germline V gene, CDR1 is GTSNPN and CDR2 is SVGIG (reference sequence). This CDR3 has 14 amino acids. CDR3 sequence (DNA): TGTGCCTGGAGCGGGTTTCTGGGGACCGGGGAGCTGTTTTTT. Translating it yields CAWSGFLGTGELFF. Full variable domain (missing parts from reference TRBV30 and TRBJ2-2): SQTIHQWPATLVQPVGSPLSLECTVEGTSNPNLYWYRQAAGRGLQLLFYSVGIGQISSEVPQNLSASRPQDRQFILSSKKLLLSDSGFYLCAWSGFLGTGELFFGEGSRLTVL.

V is TRBV4-1 and J is TRBJ2-1; D may match TRBD1 or TRBD2 (5 bases each). V was trimmed by 0 bases and J by 8 bases, leaving 14 bases between them. This CDR3 spans 15 amino acids. The V gene's germline CDR1 is MGHRA and CDR2 YSYEKL. CDR3 amino acids: CASSQEMGRSDEQFF. For the CDR3, the DNA is TGCGCCAGCAGCCAAGAAATGGGACGGTCCGATGAGCAGTTCTTC.

This clonotype was detected a few times. The rearrangement uses TRBV9 and TRBJ1-1, with a tentative D call TRBD1 (5 bases). Trimming took off 0 bases at V and 7 bases at J, with 7 bases between the two ends. The germline V gene has CDR1 SGDLS and CDR2 YYNGEE. The CDR3 is made up of 12 amino acids. CDR3 bases: TGTGCCAGCAGCGTAGACGGGGGTGAAGCTTTCTTT. Amino acids: CASSVDGGEAFF.

In this sample, this clonotype turned up many times. The chain has TRBV12-3 or TRBV12-4 and TRBJ2-7, with a tentative D call TRBD2 (5 bases). Deletions cut 3 bases from V and 7 bases from J, with 10 bases between. The CDR3 loop spans 12 amino acids. CDR3 sequence (DNA): TGTGCCAGCAGTTTTGGTGGGGAGGAGCAGTACTTC. This encodes CASSFGGEEQYF.

In this sample, this clonotype turned up a few times. CDR3 loop: CASSYSGYAYEQYF. CDR3 nucleotides: TGTGCCAGCAGTTACTCTGGATACGCTTACGAGCAGTACTTC. The chain couples TRBV6-5 to TRBJ2-7, with D unclear. Per the germline V gene, CDR1 is MNHEY and CDR2 is SVGAGI. The V end lost 0 bases, the J end lost 4 bases, and 10 bases lay between the germline ends. The CDR3 totals 14 residues.

This clonotype was seen more than once but under ten times. The V gene is TRBV7-9, the J gene TRBJ2-7, with 10 nucleotides matching TRBD2. Germline V gene data show CDR1 as SEHNR and CDR2 as FQNEAQ (reference sequence). The CDR3 has 15 amino acids. J was trimmed by 1 base and V by 5 bases; bases with no gene match: 5. The CDR3 protein is CASSSWGLASYEQYF. DNA of the CDR3: TGTGCCAGCAGCAGCTGGGGACTAGCGTCCTACGAGCAGTACTTC.

This clonotype has a handful of counts. This rearrangement joins TRBV2 to TRBJ1-5, with 8 bases that match TRBD1. Looked up from germline, CDR1 is SNHLY and CDR2 is FYNNEI. Trimming took 6 bases from V and 6 from J; bases not matched to a gene: 7. This CDR3 contains 14 residues. CDR3 protein: CASRGQVSSQPQHF. The CDR3 coding sequence is TGTGCCAGCAGGGGACAGGTTTCGTCTCAGCCCCAGCATTTT.

The rearrangement uses TRBV7-9 and TRBJ1-1; D unresolved. Trimming took 3 bases from V and 5 from J, leaving 10 bases between them. The V gene's germline CDR1 is SEHNR and CDR2 FQNEAQ (reference sequence). This CDR3 comprises 13 residues. CDR3: CASSLETQTEAFF. In DNA form, the CDR3 reads TGTGCCAGCAGCTTGGAGACTCAAACTGAAGCTTTCTTT.

This clonotype was recorded many times. V usage is TRBV12-3 or TRBV12-4 and J usage is TRBJ2-7; D ambiguous. This CDR3 comprises 12 residues. Trimming removed 3 bases from V and 3 bases from J, with 6 bases in between. As DNA, the CDR3 is TGTGCCAGCAGTTTTTCCGTCTACGAGCAGTACTTC. This sequence encodes CASSFSVYEQYF.

This clonotype was seen once. The rearrangement joins TRBV6-1 to TRBJ1-1; perhaps TRBD1 as D (6 bases). Trimming took 1 base from V and 4 from J, leaving 10 bases between them. In germline, CDR1 is MNHNS, CDR2 SASEGT. CDR3 size: 14 residues. The CDR3 here is CASSEGGGLTEAFF. CDR3 coding DNA: TGTGCCAGCAGTGAAGGGGGGGGCCTCACTGAAGCTTTCTTT.

The sample holds a few counts of this clonotype. The genes are TRBV20-1 and TRBJ2-1, with D perhaps TRBD2 (7 bases). CDR3 length equals 16 residues. Trimming took off 1 base at V and 4 bases at J, with 17 bases between the two ends. Germline V CDR1 and CDR2: DFQATT, SNEGSKA (reference sequence). The CDR3 nucleotides read TGCAGTGCTAGAGTTGGGGGGGCCAGGGTTTACAATGAGCAGTTCTTC. It codes for CSARVGGARVYNEQFF.

The chain links TRBV4-3 to TRBJ2-5; 10 nucleotides agree with TRBD1. The CDR3 is 17 residues long. Germline values: CDR1 LGHNA, CDR2 YSLEER. The ends lost 0 bases at V and 0 bases at J; junction bases unmatched: 4. The CDR3 here is CASSQDGTGAYQETQYF. CDR3 coding DNA: TGCGCCAGCAGCCAAGATGGGACAGGGGCCTACCAAGAGACCCAGTACTTC.

The V call is TRBV11-2, the J call TRBJ1-6; no clear D. The CDR3 totals 14 residues. V was shortened by 8 bases and J by 0 bases, with 8 bases between the two germline ends. The germline V gene has CDR1 SGHAT and CDR2 FQNNGV. The CDR3 coding sequence is TGTGCCAGCCAACTGCCCTCCTATAATTCACCCCTCCACTTT. As protein: CASQLPSYNSPLHF. Looking up the rest from reference TRBV11-2 and TRBJ1-6 gives the full variable domain: EAGVAQSPRYKIIEKRQSVAFWCNPISGHATLYWYQQILGQGPKLLIQFQNNGVVDDSQLPKDRFSAERLKGVDSTLKIQPAKLEDSAVYLCASQLPSYNSPLHFGNGTRLTVT.

This clonotype has only a few counts. This chain links TRBV6-5 with TRBJ1-5; 10 nucleotides match TRBD1. This CDR3 spans 15 amino acids. Germline V lookup: CDR1 MNHEY, CDR2 SVGAGI. With V trimmed by 4 bases and J by 4 bases, 4 bases remained unmatched. CDR3 amino acids: CASSFPGQGNQPQHF. The CDR3 region has the DNA TGTGCCAGCAGTTTTCCGGGACAGGGGAATCAGCCCCAGCATTTT.

This sequence joins TRBV4-2 and TRBJ2-1; D is possibly TRBD2 (6 bases). The CDR3 runs 14 residues. Trimming removed 6 bases from V and 5 bases from J, with 14 bases in between. Germline CDR1 LGHNA, CDR2 YNFKEQ. The CDR3 DNA is TGTGCCAGCAGTCCCCGGGACTTTCACAATGAGCAGTTCTTC. Translated: CASSPRDFHNEQFF.

This clonotype was picked up a small number of times. The chain recombines TRBV28 with TRBJ2-7, with D perhaps matching TRBD1 or TRBD2 (5 bases each). The V gene's germline CDR1 is MDHEN and CDR2 SYDVKM. The CDR3 covers 13 residues. Trimming stripped 8 bases from V and 5 bases from J, with 16 bases between. The CDR3 spells CASGGQGTHEQYF. The CDR3, as DNA: TGTGCCAGCGGCGGGCAGGGTACCCACGAGCAGTACTTC.

J is TRBJ2-7 and V is TRBV3-1; 7 nucleotides agree with TRBD1. From germline, CDR1 is LGHDT and CDR2 YNNKEL (reference sequence). This CDR3 comprises 14 residues. V trimming: 3 bases; J trimming: 7 bases; junction bases outside the gene matches: 9. In DNA form, the CDR3 reads TGTGCCAGCAGCCACGGGTCACCCAGGGGGGAGCAGTACTTC. Amino acids: CASSHGSPRGEQYF.

This clonotype was detected a few times. The rearrangement uses TRBV24-1 and TRBJ2-1; 7 nucleotides align to TRBD1. Trimming took 9 bases from V and 0 from J; bases not matched to a gene: 4. This CDR3 has 14 amino acids. CDR1 KGHDR and CDR2 SFDVKD come from the germline V gene. The CDR3, as DNA: TGTGCCACCGTTGGGGACAGCTCCTACAATGAGCAGTTCTTC. Its translation: CATVGDSSYNEQFF.

V usage is TRBV7-9 and J usage is TRBJ2-3; D is uncertain. The CDR3 spans 13 residues. Germline values: CDR1 SEHNR, CDR2 FQNEAQ (reference sequence). V was clipped by 5 bases and J by 1 base, with 7 bases between them. The CDR3 reads CASSGSGTDTQYF. CDR3 bases: TGTGCCAGCAGCGGGTCCGGCACAGATACGCAGTATTTT.

The chain employs TRBV29-1 and TRBJ2-2; the D gene is possibly TRBD1 (5 bases). Trimming removed 4 bases at V and 6 bases at J, with 12 bases between. Germline lookup yields CDR1 SQVTM and CDR2 ANQGSEA. The CDR3 is 13 residues long. The CDR3 nucleotides are TGCAGCGTTGGTGGGGCCGCAGCCGGGGAGCTGTTTTTT. Its translation: CSVGGAAAGELFF.

The chain couples TRBV5-1 to TRBJ1-4; TRBD1 matches 7 bases. The CDR3 covers 16 residues. Germline CDR1 reads SGHRS; CDR2 reads YFSETQ. Trimming removed 4 bases from V and 7 bases from J; junction bases left unmatched: 13. The CDR3 here is CASSQGTASNAEKLFF. The CDR3 DNA sequence: TGCGCCAGCAGCCAAGGGACAGCATCGAACGCTGAAAAACTGTTTTTT. Based on the CDR3 plus reference TRBV5-1 and TRBJ1-4, the full variable domain is KAGVTQTPRYLIKTRGQQVTLSCSPISGHRSVSWYQQTPGQGLQFLFEYFSETQRNKGNFPGRFSGRQFSNSRSEMNVSTLELGDSALYLCASSQGTASNAEKLFFGSGTQLSVL.

The CDR3 protein is CSARSGTANQPQHF. CDR3 nucleotide sequence: TGCAGTGCTAGGAGCGGGACAGCGAATCAGCCCCAGCATTTT. The chain has TRBV20-1 and TRBJ1-5; the match to TRBD1 covers 7 bases. This CDR3 comprises 14 residues. V shed 3 bases and J 4 bases; nucleotides not matched to a gene: 6. Germline CDR1 reads DFQATT; CDR2 reads SNEGSKA (reference sequence).

The J gene is TRBJ2-7, the V gene TRBV20-1; 11 bases align to TRBD2. Germline loops: CDR1 DFQATT, CDR2 SNEGSKA (reference sequence). The CDR3 sequence is 14 residues long. With V trimmed by 3 bases and J by 6 bases, 7 bases remained unmatched. The CDR3 region is CSASGLAGGREQYF. The CDR3 DNA sequence: TGCAGTGCTAGCGGCCTAGCGGGAGGCCGCGAGCAGTACTTC.

With regard to this clonotype: The junction does not match germline at one end; this may be a read error. The CDR3 DNA is TGTGCCAGCAGCCTTGACAGGACTGAAGCTTTCTTT. This sequence encodes CASSLDRTEAFF. The chain links TRBV5-1 to TRBJ1-1, with D maybe TRBD1 (6 bases). Germline values: CDR1 SGHRS, CDR2 YFSETQ. The CDR3 is made up of 12 amino acids.

The chain recombines TRBV4-1 with TRBJ1-5; D gene unclear. Germline V lookup: CDR1 MGHRA, CDR2 YSYEKL. V shed 3 bases and J shed 5 bases, with 17 bases lying between them. The CDR3 runs 16 residues. This chain's CDR3 is CASSHPRLGRHQPQHF. The CDR3 DNA reads as TGCGCCAGCAGCCATCCTCGGCTAGGGCGCCATCAGCCCCAGCATTTT.

V is TRBV6-1 and J is TRBJ1-4; the match to TRBD1 covers 8 bases. The CDR3 runs 14 residues. Germline assignment: CDR1 MNHNS and CDR2 SASEGT. Trimming cost V 5 bases and J 3 bases; bases outside gene matches: 2. CDR3 amino acids: CASSKDRANEKLFF. CDR3 coding DNA: TGTGCCAGCAGTAAGGACAGGGCTAATGAAAAACTGTTTTTT.

The rearrangement joins TRBV7-2 to TRBJ1-2; TRBD1 matches 10 bases. V lost 4 bases and J lost 5; bases outside the gene matches: 7. The germline V gene has CDR1 SGHTA and CDR2 FQGNSA. The CDR3 runs 15 residues. DNA for the CDR3: TGTGCCAGCAGCTCCTCGACAGGGGGCGGGTATGGCTACACCTTC. It translates to CASSSSTGGGYGYTF. Full variable domain (missing parts from reference TRBV7-2 and TRBJ1-2): GAGVSQSPSNKVTEKGKDVELRCDPISGHTALYWYRQSLGQGLEFLIYFQGNSAPDKSGLPSDRFSAERTGGSVSTLTIQRTQQEDSAVYLCASSSSTGGGYGYTFGSGTRLTVV.